This T cell receptor (beta chain) is from a study of cytomegalovirus exposure and HLA in healthy donors. Overall study context: Earlier work reported 110 million or so unique TCR beta sequences from about 170 million T cells.

The PCR contained 60 Vbeta and 13 Jbeta primers. Repertoires were generated with immunoSEQ multiplex PCR, while TCRdb's copy carries only in-frame clones and drops some. Of about 61,000 clones in the sample, 70% to 90% were seen once. Germline V gene lookup returns CDR1 SNHLY and CDR2 FYNNEI. The V end was cut by 3 bases, the J end by 0 bases, with 15 bases between. This CDR3 comprises 17 residues. Whole-study findings and limits: In a later analysis, TCR beta V- and J-gene trimming was associated with a missense DCLRE1C variant. Reports described diagnosis of cytomegalovirus status by the classifier as highly specific and sensitive. Most TCR sequences were rare, but some public TCRs occurred in many donors.

A word on this clone: Its antigen remains unknown.

The rearrangement joins TRBV2 to TRBJ2-1, with D unclear. Sequenced: PBMCs. This TCR was recovered from a man aged 25 to 40 in good health and CMV-seropositive. Here the CDR3 reads CASSERLLINSYNEQFF. In nucleotides, the CDR3 is TGTGCCAGCAGTGAGAGGCTCCTCATCAACTCCTACAATGAGCAGTTCTTC.